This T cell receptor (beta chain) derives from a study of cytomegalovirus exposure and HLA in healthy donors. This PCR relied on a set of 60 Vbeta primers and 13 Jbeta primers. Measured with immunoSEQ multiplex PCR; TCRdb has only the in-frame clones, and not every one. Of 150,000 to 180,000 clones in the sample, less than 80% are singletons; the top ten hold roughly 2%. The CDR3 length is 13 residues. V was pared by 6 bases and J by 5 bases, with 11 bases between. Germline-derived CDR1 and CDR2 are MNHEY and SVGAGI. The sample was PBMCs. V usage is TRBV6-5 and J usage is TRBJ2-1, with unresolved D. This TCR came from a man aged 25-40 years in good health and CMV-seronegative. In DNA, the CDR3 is TGTGCCAGCAGCCCCCTACTTAACAATGAGCAGTTCTTC. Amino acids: CASSPLLNNEQFF.